These 28 T cell receptor beta chains came from one sample sequenced in a study of PD-L1 blockade in urothelial cancer (TCRdb year 2017). The library was prepared using the immunoSEQ multiplex PCR assay. The table comes from immuneACCESS by way of TCRdb, which keeps in-frame sequences with V and J called. Part of the clones is missing from these tables; in studies checked, under half for an unresolved V gene and the rest for unknown reasons. The sample table contains tens of thousands of clones; only one count was recorded for about 80% of them. The top ten hold 1% to 1.5% of the sample. The label giving this sample's time point can be read as: pretreatment peripheral blood. The specimen comprised PBMCs, sampled around atezolizumab (anti-PD-L1) treatment. These receptors originate from a man aged 50 to 60 with urothelial cancer.

The CDR3 sequence: CASSSRDSNYGYTF. The CDR3 DNA reads as TGTGCCAGCAGTTCTAGGGACAGTAACTATGGCTACACCTTC. This sequence joins TRBV27 and TRBJ1-2; 7 bases agree with TRBD1. Per germline, CDR1 MNHEY and CDR2 SMNVEV (reference sequence). V lost 4 bases to trimming and J lost 1 base; unmatched junction nucleotides: 3. The CDR3 extends over 14 amino acids.

The V and J genes are TRBV11-2 and TRBJ1-5; 7 bases line up with TRBD1. From germline, CDR1 is SGHAT and CDR2 FQNNGV. The V segment lost 5 bases and the J segment 3 bases; nucleotides outside the gene matches: 16. The CDR3 consists of 18 residues. This CDR3 is CASSPKRAQGWDNQPQHF. The CDR3 nucleotides are TGTGCCAGCAGCCCCAAACGAGCACAGGGGTGGGACAATCAGCCCCAGCATTTT.

This clone came up once. The chain recombines TRBV6-5 with TRBJ2-7; D perhaps matches TRBD1 (6 bases). Germline V gene lookup returns CDR1 MNHEY and CDR2 SVGAGI. The ends were cut back, 8 bases at V and 0 bases at J, with 14 bases in the middle. The CDR3 is 14 residues long. The CDR3 reads CASGATGSSYEQYF. The CDR3 DNA follows: TGTGCCAGCGGGGCCACAGGGTCCTCCTACGAGCAGTACTTC.

The gene calls are TRBV7-9 and TRBJ2-7; D might be TRBD2 (6 bases). Trimming removed 3 bases from V and 3 bases from J, with 15 bases in between. The germline V gene encodes CDR1 SEHNR and CDR2 FQNEAQ (reference sequence). The CDR3 totals 15 residues. Written as DNA, the CDR3 is TGTGCCAGCAGCTTGACCGGGGACTCAAGCTACGAGCAGTACTTC. It yields the protein CASSLTGDSSYEQYF.

The V and J genes are TRBV7-9 and TRBJ1-4; 9 nucleotides match TRBD1. CDR3 length equals 16 residues. Germline CDR1 is SEHNR and CDR2 is FQNEAQ (reference sequence). J was trimmed by 7 bases and V by 5 bases; bases with no gene match: 11. The DNA of the CDR3 is TGTGCCAGCAGCCCAGATCGCGGGACAGGGCGTGAAAAACTGTTTTTT. Translation gives CASSPDRGTGREKLFF.

The gene calls are TRBV6-4 and TRBJ2-3, with TRBD2 matching over 14 bases. CDR1 and CDR2 (germline): MRHNA, SNTAGT. CDR3 length: 15 amino acids. Germline trimming cut 6 bases from V and 4 bases from J; bases unmatched to any gene: 3. The CDR3 DNA is TGTGCCAGCAGCTCGACTAGCGGGGGGGCAGATACGCAGTATTTT. It codes for CASSSTSGGADTQYF.

This chain connects TRBV7-9 to TRBJ1-4; D is uncertain. This CDR3 comprises 12 residues. Trimming left V 5 bases short and J 11 bases short, with 12 bases between. Germline CDR1 and CDR2: SEHNR and FQNEAQ (reference sequence). For the CDR3, the DNA is TGTGCCAGCAGCCCGACAAATCCGAAACTGTTTTTT. Translating it yields CASSPTNPKLFF.

The chain combines TRBV13 with TRBJ2-5; the D is unclear. CDR1 and CDR2 (germline): PRHDT, FYEKMQ (reference sequence). Trimming stripped 4 bases from V and 1 base from J, with 10 bases between. This CDR3 comprises 14 residues. CDR3 nucleotides: TGTGCCAGCAGCTCCCACCCGGGCCAAGAGACCCAGTACTTC. This sequence encodes CASSSHPGQETQYF.

This rearrangement joins TRBV7-2 to TRBJ2-2; TRBD1 matches at 7 bases. Germline assignment: CDR1 SGHTA and CDR2 FQGNSA. Losses at the gene ends were 5 bases for V and 4 bases for J; bases not matched to a gene: 10. The CDR3 has 16 amino acids. The CDR3 bases are TGTGCCAGCAGCCCGGTGCAAGGGGGCATCACCGGGGAGCTGTTTTTT. Translating gives CASSPVQGGITGELFF.

The chain carries TRBV11-3 and TRBJ2-1, with no clear D. V was shortened by 0 bases and J by 6 bases, with 3 bases between the two germline ends. CDR3 size: 12 residues. Germline CDR1 SGHNT, CDR2 YENEEA. In DNA, the CDR3 is TGTGCCAGCAGCTTAGATAGCAATGAGCAGTTCTTC. This gives the protein CASSLDSNEQFF.

This chain joins TRBV9 and TRBJ2-2, with 12 bases matching TRBD2. V shed 4 bases and J 5 bases; nucleotides not matched to a gene: 6. CDR1 SGDLS and CDR2 YYNGEE come from the germline V gene. The CDR3 extends over 16 amino acids. The CDR3 DNA is TGTGCCAGCAGCACTGGACTAGCGGGACTAACCGGGGAGCTGTTTTTT. It translates to CASSTGLAGLTGELFF.

J is TRBJ2-7 and V is TRBV14, with TRBD1 as a possible D gene (5 bases). The CDR3 totals 14 residues. Trimming pared 3 bases from V and 6 bases from J, leaving 15 bases between. Looked up from germline, CDR1 is SGHDN and CDR2 is FVKESK. CDR3 nucleotides: TGTGCCAGCAGCCACCGAGAATACAGGACCGAGCAGTACTTC. It encodes CASSHREYRTEQYF. Based on the CDR3 plus reference TRBV14 and TRBJ2-7, the full variable domain is EAGVTQFPSHSVIEKGQTVTLRCDPISGHDNLYWYRRVMGKEIKFLLHFVKESKQDESGMPNNRFLAERTGGTYSTLKVQPAELEDSGVYFCASSHREYRTEQYFGPGTRLTVT.

This chain connects TRBV7-6 to TRBJ1-5, with D tentatively TRBD1 (6 bases). V was trimmed by 5 bases and J by 5 bases, leaving 10 bases between them. The germline gives CDR1 SGHVS, CDR2 FNYEAQ. CDR3 length: 13 amino acids. CDR3: CASSPDRDQPQHF. In DNA, the CDR3 is TGTGCCAGCAGCCCGGACAGAGATCAGCCCCAGCATTTT.

This clone was counted a single time. The V and J genes are TRBV4-3 and TRBJ2-2; 8 bases map to TRBD2. Germline V gene data show CDR1 as LGHNA and CDR2 as YSLEER. The CDR3 sequence is 15 residues long. With 1 base clipped from V and 6 bases from J, the junction kept 4 bases outside the gene matches. The CDR3 DNA reads TGCGCCAGCAGCCAAGTAGCTAGCGGGCCCGGGGAGCTGTTTTTT. The encoded protein is CASSQVASGPGELFF.

This clone was counted a few times. This sequence joins TRBV11-1 and TRBJ1-2; TRBD1 matches 9 bases. CDR3 length: 15 residues. J lost 5 bases, V lost 1 base, and 5 bases had no gene match. Germline loops: CDR1 SGHAT, CDR2 FQDESV (reference sequence). CDR3 amino acids: CASSLGSDRGYGYTF. The CDR3 DNA is TGTGCCAGCAGCTTAGGCTCCGACAGGGGGTATGGCTACACCTTC.

The chain joins TRBV9 to TRBJ2-2; possibly TRBD1 for D (5 bases). The CDR3 extends over 14 amino acids. Germline V gene sequence: CDR1 SGDLS, CDR2 YYNGEE. Trimming removed 2 bases from V and 6 bases from J, with 11 bases in between. The CDR3 spells CASSVPQVPGELFF. The CDR3 DNA reads TGTGCCAGCAGCGTCCCACAGGTCCCCGGGGAGCTGTTTTTT.

The V gene is TRBV5-1, the J gene TRBJ2-7; 9 bases align to TRBD1. The CDR3 sequence is 14 residues long. Germline trimming cut 5 bases from V and 3 bases from J; bases unmatched to any gene: 6. The V gene's germline CDR1 is SGHRS and CDR2 YFSETQ. CDR3 nucleotides: TGCGCCAGCAGGATGGGACAGGGCATCTACGAGCAGTACTTC. Translation gives CASRMGQGIYEQYF.

The V and J genes are TRBV4-3 and TRBJ2-2; TRBD2 matches 7 bases. This CDR3 comprises 16 residues. The germline CDR1 and CDR2 sequences are LGHNA and YSLEER. With 0 bases clipped from V and 8 bases from J, the junction kept 9 bases outside the gene matches. CDR3 sequence: CASSQDSRTRAGELFF. In DNA, the CDR3 is TGCGCCAGCAGCCAAGATTCACGGACTAGGGCAGGGGAGCTGTTTTTT.

V gene TRBV19 combines with J gene TRBJ2-5, with 7 bases fitting TRBD1. The V gene end was trimmed by 6 bases and the J gene end by 1 base; junction bases not matched to a gene: 8. Per the germline V gene, CDR1 is LNHDA and CDR2 is SQIVND (reference sequence). The CDR3 contains 15 residues. The CDR3 coding sequence is TGTGCCAGTAGACCGCCTGGGACAGCCCAAGAGACCCAGTACTTC. It specifies CASRPPGTAQETQYF.

In its sample, this clone was seen once. The genes are TRBV10-2 and TRBJ2-5; 8 bases map to TRBD2. CDR3 length: 15 amino acids. CDR1 and CDR2 (germline): WSHSY, SAAADI. The ends lost 2 bases at V and 4 bases at J; junction bases unmatched: 6. DNA for the CDR3: TGCGCCAGCAGTGAGACGGGGGGGCCTGGAGAGACCCAGTACTTC. It codes for CASSETGGPGETQYF.

CDR3 nucleotides: TGCGCCAGCAGCCAAGACCCACTAGCTGCAGCTTTAGAGCAGTTCTTC. The encoded protein is CASSQDPLAAALEQFF. The genes are TRBV4-3 and TRBJ2-1; perhaps TRBD2 as D (6 bases). The CDR3 is 16 residues long. The V gene lost 0 bases and the J gene lost 10 bases, with 19 bases spanning the gap. Germline V gene data show CDR1 as LGHNA and CDR2 as YSLEER.

The J gene is TRBJ1-4, the V gene TRBV18, with D perhaps matching TRBD1 (6 bases). CDR3 size: 13 residues. V lost 2 bases and J 5 bases, leaving 6 bases between the germline ends. Germline CDR1 and CDR2: KGHSH and LQKENI. For the CDR3, the DNA is TGTGCCAGCTCACCAGGGGGCAATGAAAAACTGTTTTTT. Protein sequence: CASSPGGNEKLFF.

This clone occurred a few times. The chain couples TRBV7-3 to TRBJ2-7, with TRBD1 matching over 7 bases. Germline trimming cut 5 bases from V and 5 bases from J; bases unmatched to any gene: 9. The CDR3 is 14 amino acids. Germline lookup yields CDR1 SGHTA and CDR2 FQGTGA. DNA for the CDR3: TGTGCCAGCAGCGAAAGGACAGGAGGACACGAGCAGTACTTC. Its translation is CASSERTGGHEQYF.

V and J are TRBV10-3 and TRBJ2-1, with 9 bases identical to TRBD1. Germline-derived CDR1 and CDR2 are ENHRY and SYGVKD. V trimming: 7 bases; J trimming: 2 bases; junction bases outside the gene matches: 3. The CDR3 extends over 14 amino acids. The CDR3 nucleotides read TGTGCCATCACCGGGACAGGGACCTACAATGAGCAGTTCTTC. Protein: CAITGTGTYNEQFF.

The rearrangement links TRBV27 to TRBJ2-3, with TRBD2 matching over 7 bases. CDR3 length: 15 residues. V lost 2 bases and J lost 5; bases outside the gene matches: 7. Looked up from germline, CDR1 is MNHEY and CDR2 is SMNVEV (reference sequence). CDR3 amino acids: CASSLAGLTQDTQYF. The CDR3 bases are TGTGCCAGCAGTTTAGCGGGACTAACACAAGATACGCAGTATTTT.

The genes are TRBV7-4 and TRBJ2-5, with a tentative D call TRBD2 (6 bases). Trimming removed 1 base at V and 4 bases at J, with 13 bases between. The CDR3 covers 15 residues. Looked up from germline, CDR1 is SGHVT and CDR2 is SQSDAQ. Here the CDR3 reads CASSLVGGVGETQYF. For the CDR3, the DNA is TGTGCCAGCAGCTTAGTGGGCGGGGTAGGAGAGACCCAGTACTTC.

The chain employs TRBV5-4 and TRBJ2-3; 15 bases map to TRBD2. The junction had 7 bases not matched to a gene; V was cut back by 4 bases and J by 7 bases. The CDR3 is made up of 16 amino acids. The V gene's germline CDR1 is SGHNT and CDR2 YYREEE (reference sequence). The CDR3 DNA reads as TGTGCCAGCAGCGCCGCGGGACTAGCGGGAGGAAATACGCAGTATTTT. Translated: CASSAAGLAGGNTQYF.

The chain couples TRBV7-2 to TRBJ1-5, with a possible D match to TRBD1 (6 bases). Trimming removed 3 bases from V and 4 bases from J, with 10 bases in between. There are 14 residues in the CDR3. Germline lookup yields CDR1 SGHTA and CDR2 FQGNSA. The CDR3 bases are TGTGCCAGCAGCTTTTCGGACAGAAATCAGCCCCAGCATTTT. Residues: CASSFSDRNQPQHF.